The 8 T cell receptor beta chains below all came from one sample that was sequenced in a study of PD-L1 blockade in urothelial cancer. Libraries were prepared by immunoSEQ multiplex PCR; TCRdb keeps only in-frame clonotypes and omits some of them. The table has about 95,000 clones, around 87% seen once; the top ten hold 2% to 2.5%. Sample time point: pretreatment peripheral blood. The sequencing used PBMCs, collected around atezolizumab (anti-PD-L1) treatment. The receptors here all came from a man aged 60 to 69 with urothelial cancer.

The CDR3 is CASVASGIHNEQFF. The CDR3 nucleotides are TGTGCCAGCGTCGCTAGCGGGATCCACAATGAGCAGTTCTTC. The J gene is TRBJ2-1, the V gene TRBV11-2, with 9 bases fitting TRBD2. With 8 bases clipped from V and 5 bases from J, the junction kept 7 bases outside the gene matches. Germline-derived CDR1 and CDR2 are SGHAT and FQNNGV. The CDR3 covers 14 residues.

This clone was found once. The V gene is TRBV18, the J gene TRBJ1-2; maybe TRBD1 (5 bases). Trimming took off 4 bases at V and 11 bases at J, with 14 bases between the two ends. Germline CDR1 is KGHSH and CDR2 is LQKENI. The CDR3 length is 12 residues. CDR3 in DNA: TGTGCCAGCTCACGACGCTTGACAGAATACACCTTC. Translated: CASSRRLTEYTF.

This chain connects TRBV28 to TRBJ2-1; TRBD2 agrees at 9 bases. V trimming: 10 bases; J trimming: 8 bases; junction bases outside the gene matches: 21. The CDR3 has 17 amino acids. Germline V gene sequence: CDR1 MDHEN, CDR2 SYDVKM. CDR3 sequence: CATDGPIAGAPYDEQFF. The CDR3 DNA follows: TGTGCCACGGACGGCCCGATAGCGGGAGCTCCATACGATGAGCAGTTCTTC.

The genes are TRBV5-1 and TRBJ2-1; weak D call: TRBD2 (6 bases). Trimming cost V 0 bases and J 8 bases, with 12 bases left between them. In germline, CDR1 is SGHRS, CDR2 YFSETQ. The CDR3 runs to 14 residues. This CDR3 reads CASSLGQWGDEQFF. The CDR3 DNA sequence: TGCGCCAGCAGCTTGGGCCAGTGGGGGGATGAGCAGTTCTTC.

This CDR3 is CASQRQGDTDTQYF. CDR3 sequence (DNA): TGTGCCAGCCAGAGGCAGGGGGACACAGATACGCAGTATTTT. The V gene is TRBV2, the J gene TRBJ2-3; TRBD1 aligns across 7 bases. The CDR3 contains 14 residues. Per germline, CDR1 SNHLY and CDR2 FYNNEI. V dropped 8 bases and J dropped 2; count of bases not matched to a gene: 7.

The chain uses TRBV18 and TRBJ1-5; maybe TRBD1 (6 bases). Germline CDR1 KGHSH, CDR2 LQKENI. The CDR3 loop spans 14 amino acids. The V gene lost 3 bases and the J gene lost 4 bases, with 10 bases spanning the gap. The CDR3 DNA follows: TGTGCCAGCTCACCGTCGGACAGTAATCAGCCCCAGCATTTT. It specifies CASSPSDSNQPQHF.

This clone qualifies as medium-sized. The J gene is TRBJ2-1, the V gene TRBV7-9; 10 bases map to TRBD2. The CDR3 has 15 residues. Germline CDR1 and CDR2: SEHNR and FQNEAQ (reference sequence). With 1 base clipped from V and 9 bases from J, the junction kept 6 bases outside the gene matches. The CDR3 region has the DNA TGTGCCAGCAGCTTAGTAAGCGGGGGGGAGCGTGAGCAGTTCTTC. Translation: CASSLVSGGEREQFF.

The V and J genes are TRBV10-2 and TRBJ2-1; 7 nucleotides agree with TRBD2. The CDR3 covers 17 residues. With 6 bases clipped from V and 7 bases from J, the junction kept 18 bases outside the gene matches. Germline V gene data show CDR1 as WSHSY and CDR2 as SAAADI. CDR3 sequence reads: CASSTPSLAGEGNEQFF. The CDR3, as DNA: TGCGCCAGCAGCACCCCCTCTCTGGCGGGGGAGGGAAATGAGCAGTTCTTC.